This T cell receptor (beta chain) is drawn from a study of graft-versus-host responses after intestinal transplantation. Study overall: Recipients had multivisceral, liver-intestinal, or isolated intestinal transplants.

With respect to this clone: Its antigen is not identified.

TCRdb keeps only in-frame clones here, not all; method: immunoSEQ multiplex PCR. The data contain approximately 77,000 clones, roughly 91% of them seen just once; the ten biggest clones take up less than 0.4%. CDR1 and CDR2 (germline): SGHKS, YYEKEE (reference sequence). The CDR3 is made up of 14 amino acids. J lost 2 bases, V lost 0 bases, and 1 base had no gene match. The receptor was derived from a human donor who received an intestinal transplant. This rearrangement joins TRBV5-5 to TRBJ2-7; 8 bases align to TRBD2. The sequences come from unstimulated CD4+ T cells sorted from spleen or lymph node cells, collected before intestinal transplant. The CDR3 region has the DNA TGTGCCAGCAGCTTGGGACTAGCGCCCTACGAGCAGTACTTC. It specifies CASSLGLAPYEQYF.